This is a list of T cell receptor beta chains from one sample in a study of cytomegalovirus exposure and HLA in healthy donors. This table comes from immunoSEQ multiplex PCR, and its TCRdb copy is limited to in-frame clones, with some not included. The table includes 250,000 to 350,000 clones, roughly 90% detected once. The specimen was PBMCs. All receptors come from a man between 40 and 49 years old in good health and CMV-seropositive. CDR3s include the opening cysteine and the closing phenylalanine or tryptophan. The D gene is left open where the match is weak. Expanded clones are given a class, and other clones once, few, many or no size at all.

D	V	size	J	DNA	CDR3
NA	TRBV28	NA	TRBJ1-5	TGTGCCAGCAGTTACACGCAGGGCAATCAGCCCCAGCATTTT	CASSYTQGNQPQHF
NA	TRBV5-5	once	TRBJ1-1	TGTGCCAGCAGCTTGGTAGCAGGGGACACTGAAGCTTTCTTT	CASSLVAGDTEAFF
TRBD1	TRBV27	NA	TRBJ2-2	TGTGCCAGCAGCGGGACAGCCCGGACCGGGGAGCTGTTTTTT	CASSGTARTGELFF
NA	TRBV6-1	NA	TRBJ2-5	TGTGCCAGCAGCCTCGACAGGTCGCAAGAGACCCAGTACTTC	CASSLDRSQETQYF
NA	TRBV15	many	TRBJ2-2	TGTGCCACCAGCAGCCCTCTTGCCGGGGAGCTGTTTTTT	CATSSPLAGELFF
TRBD2	TRBV19	NA	TRBJ2-7	TGTGCCAGTAGTACACCTAGCGGGCCCTCCTACGAGCAGTACTTC	CASSTPSGPSYEQYF
NA	TRBV28	NA	TRBJ2-7	TGTGCCAGCAAGCCAGGGGATTTCACCTGGGAGCAGTACTTC	CASKPGDFTWEQYF
TRBD1	TRBV28	NA	TRBJ2-7	TGTGCCAGCAGCCCTCGAAGGACAGGGGCCTCAGGGGGGCAGTACTTC	CASSPRRTGASGGQYF
TRBD1	TRBV6-5	NA	TRBJ2-7	TGTGCCAGCAGTCGACAGGGCAACTACGAGCAGTACTTC	CASSRQGNYEQYF
NA	TRBV5-5	few	TRBJ1-1	TGTGCCAGCAGCCCGAGTCCGAACACTGAAGCTTTCTTT	CASSPSPNTEAFF
TRBD1	TRBV10-1	NA	TRBJ2-3	TGCGCCAGCAGTGATATTCTGGGACAGGGGTTAGATACGCAGTATTTT	CASSDILGQGLDTQYF
TRBD1	TRBV4-1	NA	TRBJ2-5	TGCGCCAGCAGTTGGACAGGGGGAGAGACCCAGTACTTC	CASSWTGGETQYF
TRBD1	TRBV18	NA	TRBJ2-1	TGTGCCAGCTCACCACAAACAGGGGCCAATGAGCAGTTCTTC	CASSPQTGANEQFF
NA	TRBV6-1	NA	TRBJ2-7	TGTGCCAGCAATTCCCCCCAGATCTACGAGCAGTACTTC	CASNSPQIYEQYF
TRBD1	TRBV28	NA	TRBJ1-1	TGTGCCAGCAGGACACGGGACAGGGTTAAGGACACTGAAGCTTTCTTT	CASRTRDRVKDTEAFF